This T cell receptor beta chain was recorded in a study of T cell responses to AZD1222 COVID-19 vaccine. Looking at the study overall: Pooling of second doses given at about 4 or about 12 weeks was done.

V lost 5 bases and J lost 4, with 5 bases in between. Germline values: CDR1 MDHEN, CDR2 SYDVKM. The CDR3 totals 11 residues. The sample holds a few counts of this clone. What it recognizes is unknown. The data were produced by immunoSEQ multiplex PCR, yet TCRdb's version contains in-frame clones alone and is incomplete. This sample has about 120,000 clones; just under 90% occur once, and the top ten carry about 12%. Overall study findings and caveats: The donors showed a predominance of white British ancestry and of females, with possible underestimation of clonal diversity.

The V and J genes are TRBV28 and TRBJ1-2, with D unresolved. The TCR originated in an adult in good health. Sequencing was performed on peripheral blood, taken on day 0 of AZD1222 vaccination. The CDR3 region has the DNA TGTGCCAGCAGTATAAGCTATGGCTACACCTTC. Translating it yields CASSISYGYTF.